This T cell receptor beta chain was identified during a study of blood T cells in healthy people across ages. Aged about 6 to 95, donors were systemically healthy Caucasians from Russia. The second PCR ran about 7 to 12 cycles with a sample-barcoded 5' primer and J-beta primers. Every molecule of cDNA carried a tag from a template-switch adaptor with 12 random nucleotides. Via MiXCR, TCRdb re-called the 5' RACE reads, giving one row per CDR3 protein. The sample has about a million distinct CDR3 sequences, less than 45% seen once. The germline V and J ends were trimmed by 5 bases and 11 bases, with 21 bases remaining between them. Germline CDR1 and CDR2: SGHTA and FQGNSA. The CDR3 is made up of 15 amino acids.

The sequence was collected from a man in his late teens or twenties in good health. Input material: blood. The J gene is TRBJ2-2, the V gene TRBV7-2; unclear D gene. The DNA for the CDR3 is TGTGCCAGCAGCCTTGCTTGGCAGACCAGTTCCGAGCTGTTTTTT. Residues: CASSLAWQTSSELFF.